Following are 10 T cell receptor beta chains from one sample sequenced in a study of T-cell reconstitution after alpha-beta-depleted transplantation in children listed by TCRdb under 2016. Receptor libraries were prepared by PCR. TCRdb lists the instrument as Illumina HiSeq 2500. To normalize quantification of the TCRbeta repertoire, the TCR libraries were built with molecular barcoding that relied on unique molecular identifiers. TCRdb reran the public reads through fastp at Q25 and MiXCR, keeping productive beta chains. A single entry per CDR3 protein holds the most common genes and DNA from its merged rows. Within this sample are fewer than 550,000 distinct CDR3 sequences, with roughly 16% of them counted one time only. The ten largest clones capture around 30% of the sample. What the treatment or condition label conveys for this sample: allogeneic hematopoietic cell transplantation with graft depleted of TCRalphabeta T cells and CD19 B cells.

The source material was PBMCs, mostly from graft donor cells, sampled 360 days after TCRalphabeta/CD19-depleted stem cell transplant. The source of these receptors is a boy younger than two who had a stem cell transplant for Wiskott-Aldrich syndrome, so the T cells may come from the graft donor.

The J gene is TRBJ2-2, the V gene TRBV5-1, with 7 bases lining up with TRBD2. The CDR3 runs to 16 residues. Germline loops: CDR1 SGHRS, CDR2 YFSETQ. Germline trimming cut 2 bases from V and 4 bases from J; bases unmatched to any gene: 8. The CDR3, as DNA: TGCGCCAGCAGCTTTCTAGGACTAGGAACCACCGGGGAGCTGTTTTTT. It yields the protein CASSFLGLGTTGELFF.

The chain links TRBV29-1 to TRBJ2-2; a possible D gene is TRBD1 (6 bases). Trimming removed 4 bases from V and 7 bases from J, with 13 bases in between. In germline, CDR1 is SQVTM, CDR2 ANQGSEA. This CDR3 has 13 residues. CDR3 bases: TGCAGCGTTGGGGGGCAGGGAAGCGGGGAGCTGTTTTTT. It translates to CSVGGQGSGELFF.

The chain links TRBV5-6 to TRBJ2-3; the match to TRBD2 covers 9 bases. This CDR3 is built from 14 residues. Germline trimming cut 6 bases from V and 4 bases from J; bases unmatched to any gene: 6. Germline loops: CDR1 SGHDT, CDR2 YYEEEE. CDR3 nucleotides: TGTGCCAGCACCTGGGGGACTAGCCCAGATACGCAGTATTTT. Translating gives CASTWGTSPDTQYF.

This clonotype was recorded a few times. The CDR3 DNA reads as TGTGCCAGCAGCTTAGGCAGGGTAGATGAGCAGTTCTTC. Its translation is CASSLGRVDEQFF. The chain is built from TRBV7-6 and TRBJ2-1; tentatively, D is TRBD1 (5 bases). This CDR3 has 13 amino acids. In germline, CDR1 is SGHVS, CDR2 FNYEAQ. V gave up 1 base and J gave up 8 bases, with 9 bases separating them.

Concerning this clonotype: At one end the junction does not follow the germline gene, possibly because of a read error. The chain links TRBV5-1 to TRBJ2-5, with TRBD2 identical over 12 bases. Germline assignment: CDR1 SGHRS and CDR2 YFSETQ. This CDR3 has 19 amino acids. CDR3 residues: CASSLGTSGSNGIQEAQYF. In nucleotides, the CDR3 is TGCGCCAGCAGCTTAGGGACTAGCGGGTCTAACGGGATCCAAGAGGCCCAGTACTTC.

The chain recombines TRBV28 with TRBJ2-5; D is possibly TRBD2 (6 bases). From germline, CDR1 is MDHEN and CDR2 SYDVKM. V was clipped by 5 bases and J by 3 bases, with 22 bases between them. This CDR3 contains 17 residues. CDR3 protein: CASSPLGGTRVKETQYF. The CDR3, as DNA: TGTGCCAGCAGTCCCCTCGGGGGTACTAGAGTTAAAGAGACCCAGTACTTC. Full variable domain (outside the CDR3, taken from reference TRBV28 and TRBJ2-5): DVKVTQSSRYLVKRTGEKVFLECVQDMDHENMFWYRQDPGLGLRLIYFSYDVKMKEKGDIPEGYSVSREKKERFSLILESASTNQTSMYLCASSPLGGTRVKETQYFGPGTRLLVL.

This clonotype has only a few counts. J is TRBJ2-7 and V is TRBV18; no clear D. Trimming shortened V by 3 bases and J by 7 bases, and 13 bases separated the two germline ends. In germline, CDR1 is KGHSH, CDR2 LQKENI. The CDR3 runs to 13 residues. The CDR3 DNA follows: TGTGCCAGCTCACCTACAGTCCCCTTAGAGCAGTACTTC. Encoded protein: CASSPTVPLEQYF.

Only one count was recorded for this clonotype. This chain links TRBV20-1 with TRBJ2-7; D is possibly TRBD1 (5 bases). The CDR3 totals 12 residues. Germline CDR1 is DFQATT and CDR2 is SNEGSKA (reference sequence). The ends were cut back, 4 bases at V and 4 bases at J, with 11 bases in the middle. Here the CDR3 DNA reads TGCAGTGCTACAACCGACAGTTACGAGCAGTACTTC. Amino acids: CSATTDSYEQYF.

The chain has TRBV6-1 and TRBJ2-4; TRBD2 might be the D (7 bases). The CDR3 spans 17 residues. Per germline, CDR1 MNHNS and CDR2 SASEGT. V lost 3 bases and J 2 bases, leaving 17 bases between the germline ends. The chain's CDR3 is CASSDHNWGGPKNIQYF. The CDR3 coding sequence is TGTGCCAGCAGTGATCATAATTGGGGGGGGCCCAAAAACATTCAGTACTTC.

This clonotype has only a few counts. The rearrangement links TRBV6-2 or TRBV6-3 to TRBJ2-4; D possibly uses TRBD1 or TRBD2 (5 bases each). The CDR3 totals 15 residues. CDR1 is MNHEY and CDR2 is SVGEGT in the germline V gene. Trimming took 5 bases from V and 0 from J, leaving 11 bases between them. CDR3 residues: CASSLPGRAKNIQYF. Here the CDR3 DNA reads TGTGCCAGCAGTCTCCCGGGACGAGCCAAAAACATTCAGTACTTC.